This TCR beta chain was observed in a study of response to subunit inactivated influenza vaccine. TCRdb independently ran MiXCR on the RT-PCR reads; one entry per CDR3 protein. The repertoire consists of roughly 500,000 distinct CDR3 sequences, with 15% to 20% occurring once and the leading ten covering approximately 3%. General study points: The authors put forward the suggestion that each seasonal influenza vaccination may bring in only a limited number of new T cells.

Germline CDR1 and CDR2: SNHLY and FYNNEI. The CDR3 contains 12 residues. V lost 5 bases and J lost 7, with 9 bases in between. This clonotype has just a few counts. Its antigen remains unknown. The source of this sequence is a man aged 45-69 years who received an inactivated influenza vaccine. V usage is TRBV2 and J usage is TRBJ1-5, with D uncertain. This sample comprised CD4+ T cells sorted from PBMCs, obtained less than 25 months after vaccination. The CDR3 here is CASSQTRQPQHF. The CDR3 coding sequence is TGTGCCAGCAGTCAGACTCGGCAGCCCCAGCATTTT.